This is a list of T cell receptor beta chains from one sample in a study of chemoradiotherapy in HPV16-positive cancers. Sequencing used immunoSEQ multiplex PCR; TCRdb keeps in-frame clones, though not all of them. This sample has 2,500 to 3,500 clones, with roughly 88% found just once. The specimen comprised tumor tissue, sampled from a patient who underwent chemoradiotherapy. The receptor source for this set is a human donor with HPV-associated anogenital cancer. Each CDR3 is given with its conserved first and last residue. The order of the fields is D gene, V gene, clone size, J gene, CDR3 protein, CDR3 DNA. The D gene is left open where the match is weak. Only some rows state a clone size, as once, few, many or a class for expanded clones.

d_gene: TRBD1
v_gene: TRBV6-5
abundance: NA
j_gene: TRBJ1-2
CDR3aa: CASSQYRGLGYTF
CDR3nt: TGTGCCAGCAGTCAATACAGGGGGCTGGGCTACACCTTC

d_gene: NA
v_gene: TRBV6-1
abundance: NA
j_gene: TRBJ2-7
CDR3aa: CASSEGQSAGRSEQYF
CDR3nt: TGTGCCAGCAGTGAAGGGCAGTCGGCGGGGAGAAGCGAGCAGTACTTC

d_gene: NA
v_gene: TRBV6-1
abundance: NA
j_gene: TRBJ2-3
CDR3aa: CASSEVKGGRGTDTQYF
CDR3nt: TGTGCCAGCAGTGAAGTTAAGGGGGGAAGGGGCACAGATACGCAGTATTTT

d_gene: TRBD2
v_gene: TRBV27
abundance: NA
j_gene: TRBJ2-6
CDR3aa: CASSSDSGPFPGANVLTF
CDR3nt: TGTGCCAGCAGTTCCGATAGCGGGCCGTTCCCTGGGGCCAACGTCCTGACTTTC

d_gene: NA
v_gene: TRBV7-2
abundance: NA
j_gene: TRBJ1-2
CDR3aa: CASSLGVGTYGYTF
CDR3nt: TGTGCCAGCAGCTTAGGGGTAGGGACCTATGGCTACACCTTC

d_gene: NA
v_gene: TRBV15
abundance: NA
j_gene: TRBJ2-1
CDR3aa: CATSRGRETSNEQFF
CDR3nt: TGTGCCACCAGCAGAGGTCGGGAGACCAGCAATGAGCAGTTCTTC

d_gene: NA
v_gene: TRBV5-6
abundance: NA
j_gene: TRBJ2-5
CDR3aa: CASSFGETQYF
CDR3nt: TGTGCCAGCAGCTTTGGAGAGACCCAGTACTTC

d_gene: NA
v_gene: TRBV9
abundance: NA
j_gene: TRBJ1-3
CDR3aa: CASSVSGSSGNTIYF
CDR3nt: TGTGCCAGCAGCGTGTCGGGTAGCTCTGGAAACACCATATATTTT

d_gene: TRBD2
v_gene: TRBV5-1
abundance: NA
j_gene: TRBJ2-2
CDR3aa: CASSLAGMGLVAGELFF
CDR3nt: TGCGCCAGCAGCTTGGCCGGGATGGGACTAGTTGCCGGGGAGCTGTTTTTT

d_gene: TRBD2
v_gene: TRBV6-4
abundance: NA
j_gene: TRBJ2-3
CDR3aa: CASSDSGGADTQYF
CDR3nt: TGTGCCAGCAGTGACAGCGGGGGGGCCGATACGCAGTATTTT

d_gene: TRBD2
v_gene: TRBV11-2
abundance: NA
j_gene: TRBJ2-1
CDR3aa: CASSLEGSGRAEQFF
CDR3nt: TGTGCCAGCAGCTTAGAGGGTAGCGGGAGGGCTGAGCAGTTCTTC

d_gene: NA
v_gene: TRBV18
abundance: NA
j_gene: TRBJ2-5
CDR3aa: CASRQGSLQETQYF
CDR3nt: TGTGCCAGCCGCCAGGGAAGCCTTCAAGAGACCCAGTACTTC

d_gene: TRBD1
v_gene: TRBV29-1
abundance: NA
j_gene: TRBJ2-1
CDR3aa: CSGNRGTYNEQFF
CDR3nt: TGCAGCGGTAACAGGGGAACCTACAATGAGCAGTTCTTC

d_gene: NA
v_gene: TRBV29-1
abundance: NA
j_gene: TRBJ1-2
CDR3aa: CSVRKGSNYGYTF
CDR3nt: TGCAGCGTACGGAAGGGATCTAACTATGGCTACACCTTC

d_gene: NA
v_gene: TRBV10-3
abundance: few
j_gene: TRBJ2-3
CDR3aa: CAISESSRGGDTQYF
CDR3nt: TGTGCCATCAGTGAGTCGAGCAGGGGTGGAGATACGCAGTATTTT

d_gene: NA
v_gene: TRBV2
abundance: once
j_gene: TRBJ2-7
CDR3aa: CASHAPGNYEQYF
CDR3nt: TGTGCCAGCCACGCCCCAGGAAACTACGAGCAGTACTTC

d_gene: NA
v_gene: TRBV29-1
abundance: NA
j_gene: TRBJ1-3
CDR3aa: CSAGFLGNTIYF
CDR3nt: TGCAGCGCTGGGTTCCTTGGAAACACCATATATTTT

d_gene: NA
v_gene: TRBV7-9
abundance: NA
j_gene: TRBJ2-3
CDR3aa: CASRRGSRTPDTQYF
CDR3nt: TGTGCCAGCAGGAGGGGGTCCAGGACCCCAGATACGCAGTATTTT

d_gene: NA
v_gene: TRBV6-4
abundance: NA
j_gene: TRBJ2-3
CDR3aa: CASSDGSTDTQYF
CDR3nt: TGTGCCAGCAGTGACGGGAGCACAGATACGCAGTATTTT

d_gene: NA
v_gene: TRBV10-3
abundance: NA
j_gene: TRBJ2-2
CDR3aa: CATLGYDWEVLDNTGELFF
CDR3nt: TGTGCCACCCTCGGGTACGACTGGGAGGTCCTTGATAACACCGGGGAGCTGTTTTTT

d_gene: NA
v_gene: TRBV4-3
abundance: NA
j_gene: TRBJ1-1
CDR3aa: CASSQDRGGTEAFF
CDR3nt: TGCGCCAGCAGCCAAGATCGTGGGGGCACTGAAGCTTTCTTT

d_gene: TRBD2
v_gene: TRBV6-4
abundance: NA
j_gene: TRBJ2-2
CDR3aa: CASSDSAGGPIDGELFF
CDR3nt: TGTGCCAGCAGTGACTCAGCGGGAGGGCCCATTGACGGGGAGCTGTTTTTT

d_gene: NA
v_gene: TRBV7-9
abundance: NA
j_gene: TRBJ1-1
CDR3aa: CATRGVDTEAFF
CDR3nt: TGTGCCACCCGGGGGGTGGACACTGAAGCTTTCTTT